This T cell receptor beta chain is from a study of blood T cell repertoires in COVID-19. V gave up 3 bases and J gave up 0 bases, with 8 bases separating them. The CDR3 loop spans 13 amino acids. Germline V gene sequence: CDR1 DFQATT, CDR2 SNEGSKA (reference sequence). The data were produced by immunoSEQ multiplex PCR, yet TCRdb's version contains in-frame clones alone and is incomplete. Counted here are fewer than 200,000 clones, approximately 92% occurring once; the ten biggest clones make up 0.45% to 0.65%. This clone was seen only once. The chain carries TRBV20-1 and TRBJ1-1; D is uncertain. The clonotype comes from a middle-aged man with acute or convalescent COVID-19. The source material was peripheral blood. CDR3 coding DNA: TGCAGTGCTAGTTCGTACATGAACACTGAAGCTTTCTTT. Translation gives CSASSYMNTEAFF.